The 9 T cell receptor beta chains given below trace back to one sample, sequenced in a study of metastatic and nonmetastatic thyroid tumors. All patients were treatment-naive before thyroid surgery. TCRdb ran MiXCR on the PCR reads. The repertoire has about 38,000 clones, more than 45% of them found once; the top ten carry approximately 25%. The sample was tumor tissue. The source is a male donor with papillary thyroid cancer or a benign thyroid nodule (not recorded which). Some clones in this sample may be carry-over from other donors' samples.

This clone was observed once. This rearrangement joins TRBV5-1 to TRBJ2-6, with TRBD1 identical over 8 bases. The V and J ends lost 0 bases and 4 bases, in that order; junction bases with no gene match: 9. The germline CDR1 and CDR2 sequences are SGHRS and YFSETQ. The CDR3 is made up of 18 amino acids. The CDR3 nucleotides are TGCGCCAGCAGCTTGGATCCCCGACAGGGGTCGGGGGCCAACGTCCTGACTTTC. Translation: CASSLDPRQGSGANVLTF.

The chain uses TRBV6-1 and TRBJ1-2, with TRBD1 as a possible D gene (5 bases). The CDR3 is 15 amino acids. Per the germline V gene, CDR1 is MNHNS and CDR2 is SASEGT. Trimming left V 1 base short and J 3 bases short, with 12 bases between. In DNA form, the CDR3 reads TGTGCCAGCAGTGAAGTTTGGGGGATGGACTATGGCTACACCTTC. This codes for CASSEVWGMDYGYTF.

This clone occurred a few times. CDR3 sequence (DNA): TGTGCCAGCAGACTCACACTAGGCACGGGCGGGGAGCTGTTTTTT. Amino acid sequence: CASRLTLGTGGELFF. The rearrangement links TRBV6-1 to TRBJ2-2; possible D gene TRBD2, 5 bases. This CDR3 contains 15 residues. CDR1 MNHNS and CDR2 SASEGT come from the germline V gene. Deletions cut 6 bases from V and 7 bases from J, with 18 bases between.

The rearrangement uses TRBV30 and TRBJ2-2; D is ambiguous. The V end was cut by 0 bases, the J end by 4 bases, with 9 bases between. This CDR3 region has 14 residues. CDR1 and CDR2 (germline): GTSNPN, SVGIG (reference sequence). The CDR3 coding sequence is TGTGCCTGGAGTGTGGGCATCACCACCGGGGAGCTGTTTTTT. Amino acid sequence: CAWSVGITTGELFF.

This clone was detected only once. The chain carries TRBV11-2 and TRBJ2-1; 8 bases fit TRBD2. The V gene's germline CDR1 is SGHAT and CDR2 FQNNGV. The CDR3 contains 15 residues. With V trimmed by 0 bases and J by 6 bases, 4 bases remained unmatched. CDR3 nucleotide sequence: TGTGCCAGCAGCTTAGACGGGGGGGCCGCCAATGAGCAGTTCTTC. Residues: CASSLDGGAANEQFF.

This rearrangement joins TRBV12-3 or TRBV12-4 to TRBJ2-7; 7 bases agree with TRBD1. The CDR3 is 14 residues long. The V segment lost 3 bases and the J segment 3 bases; nucleotides outside the gene matches: 5. The CDR3 coding sequence is TGTGCCAGCAGTTTGACAGGGATCGGCTACGAGCAGTACTTC. This encodes CASSLTGIGYEQYF.

V usage is TRBV28 and J usage is TRBJ1-6; 11 bases are shared with TRBD1. This CDR3 has 16 amino acids. The V gene's germline CDR1 is MDHEN and CDR2 SYDVKM. The V and J ends lost 8 bases and 7 bases, in that order; junction bases with no gene match: 10. The CDR3 nucleotides are TGTGCCAGCCGGGCGGGACAGGGGGTTTACAATTCACCCCTCCACTTT. Translating it yields CASRAGQGVYNSPLHF. Variable domain in full (rest from reference TRBV28 and TRBJ1-6): DVKVTQSSRYLVKRTGEKVFLECVQDMDHENMFWYRQDPGLGLRLIYFSYDVKMKEKGDIPEGYSVSREKKERFSLILESASTNQTSMYLCASRAGQGVYNSPLHFGNGTRLTVT.

The CDR3 region has the DNA TGCAGTGCGAAGCCGGGACTAGCGGGCCGCTCCTACGAGCAGTACTTC. Translated, it gives CSAKPGLAGRSYEQYF. The rearrangement links TRBV20-1 to TRBJ2-7; 12 bases agree with TRBD2. V was clipped by 6 bases and J by 0 bases; unmatched bases: 9. Germline CDR1 reads DFQATT; CDR2 reads SNEGSKA (reference sequence). The length of the CDR3 is 16 residues.

This clone turned up a few times. The V call is TRBV6-1, the J call TRBJ2-7; 9 bases align to TRBD1. In germline, CDR1 is MNHNS, CDR2 SASEGT. The J segment lost 6 bases and the V segment lost 6 bases, leaving 6 bases of the junction unmatched. The CDR3 is made up of 13 amino acids. CDR3 amino acids: CASRGQGGGEQYF. CDR3 DNA: TGTGCCAGCAGGGGACAGGGAGGAGGCGAGCAGTACTTC.